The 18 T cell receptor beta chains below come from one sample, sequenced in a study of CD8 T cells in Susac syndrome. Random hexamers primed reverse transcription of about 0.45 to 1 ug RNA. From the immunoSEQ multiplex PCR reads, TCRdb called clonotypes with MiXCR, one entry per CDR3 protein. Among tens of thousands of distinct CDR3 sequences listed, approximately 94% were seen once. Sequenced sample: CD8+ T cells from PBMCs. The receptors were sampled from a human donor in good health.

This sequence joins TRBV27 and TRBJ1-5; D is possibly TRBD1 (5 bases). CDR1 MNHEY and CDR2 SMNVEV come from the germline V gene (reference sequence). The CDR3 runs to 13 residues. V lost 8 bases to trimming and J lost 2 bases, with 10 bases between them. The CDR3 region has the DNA TGTGCCAGCTGTCGGGGGGGCAATCAGCCCCAGCATTTT. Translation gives CASCRGGNQPQHF.

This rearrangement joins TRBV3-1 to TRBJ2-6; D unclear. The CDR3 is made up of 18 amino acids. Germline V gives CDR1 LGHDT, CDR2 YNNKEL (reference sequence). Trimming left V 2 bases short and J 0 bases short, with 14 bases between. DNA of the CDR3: TGTGCCAGCAGCCAATCACCTCTGCCCCGCTCTGGGGCCAACGTCCTGACTTTC. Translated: CASSQSPLPRSGANVLTF.

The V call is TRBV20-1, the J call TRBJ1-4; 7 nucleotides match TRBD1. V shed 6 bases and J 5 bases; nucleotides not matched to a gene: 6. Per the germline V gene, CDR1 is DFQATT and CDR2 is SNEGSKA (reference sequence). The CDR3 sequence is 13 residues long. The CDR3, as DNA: TGCAGTGCCCCGGACAGGCGGAATGAAAAACTGTTTTTT. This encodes CSAPDRRNEKLFF.

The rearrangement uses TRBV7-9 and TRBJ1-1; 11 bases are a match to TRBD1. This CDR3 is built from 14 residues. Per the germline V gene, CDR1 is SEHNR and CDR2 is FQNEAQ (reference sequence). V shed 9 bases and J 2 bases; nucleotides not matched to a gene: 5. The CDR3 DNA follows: TGTGCCAGTAGGACAGGGGGCGTCAACACTGAAGCTTTCTTT. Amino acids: CASRTGGVNTEAFF.

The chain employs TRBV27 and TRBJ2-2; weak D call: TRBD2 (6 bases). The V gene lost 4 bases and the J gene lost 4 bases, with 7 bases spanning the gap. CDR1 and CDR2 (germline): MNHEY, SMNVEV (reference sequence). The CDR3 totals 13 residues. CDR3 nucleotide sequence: TGTGCCAGCAGTTGGGACTTCACCGGGGAGCTGTTTTTT. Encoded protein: CASSWDFTGELFF.

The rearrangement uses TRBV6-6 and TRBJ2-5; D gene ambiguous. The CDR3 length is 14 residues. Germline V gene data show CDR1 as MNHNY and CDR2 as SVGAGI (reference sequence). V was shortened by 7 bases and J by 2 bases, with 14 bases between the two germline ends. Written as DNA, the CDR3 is TGTGCCAGCAACAATCTTCTTCGACAAGAGACCCAGTACTTC. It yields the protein CASNNLLRQETQYF.

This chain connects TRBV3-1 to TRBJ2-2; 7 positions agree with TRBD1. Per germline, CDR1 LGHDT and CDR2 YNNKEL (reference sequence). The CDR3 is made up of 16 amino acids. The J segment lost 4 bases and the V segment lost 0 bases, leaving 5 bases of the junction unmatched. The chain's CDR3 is CASSQDPGTATGELFF. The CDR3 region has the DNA TGTGCCAGCAGCCAAGATCCGGGGACAGCCACCGGGGAGCTGTTTTTT.

CDR3 sequence reads: CASSLTGSRNQPQHF. Written as DNA, the CDR3 is TGTGCCAGCAGCTTGACAGGGTCGAGGAATCAGCCCCAGCATTTT. This chain joins TRBV28 and TRBJ1-5; 7 bases fit TRBD1. The CDR3 loop spans 15 amino acids. The trim removed 6 bases at V and 4 bases at J, leaving 9 bases unmatched. Germline V lookup: CDR1 MDHEN, CDR2 SYDVKM.

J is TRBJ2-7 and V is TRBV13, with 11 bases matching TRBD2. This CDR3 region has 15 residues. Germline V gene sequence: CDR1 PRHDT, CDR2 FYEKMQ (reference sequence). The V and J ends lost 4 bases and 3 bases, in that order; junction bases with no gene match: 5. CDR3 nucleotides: TGTGCCAGCAGCTCCTTAGGGACTAGCGGCTACGAGCAGTACGTC. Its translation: CASSSLGTSGYEQYV.

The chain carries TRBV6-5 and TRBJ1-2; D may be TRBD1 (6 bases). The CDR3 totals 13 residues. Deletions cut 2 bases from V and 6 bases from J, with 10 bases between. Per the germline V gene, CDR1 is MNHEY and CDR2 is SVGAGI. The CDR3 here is CASSYTHRDGYTF. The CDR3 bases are TGTGCCAGCAGTTACACCCACAGGGATGGCTACACCTTC.

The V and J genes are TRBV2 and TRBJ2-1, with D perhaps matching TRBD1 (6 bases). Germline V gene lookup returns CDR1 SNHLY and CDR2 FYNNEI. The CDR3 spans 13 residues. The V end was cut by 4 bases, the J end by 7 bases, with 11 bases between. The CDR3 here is CASSGPGVNEQFF. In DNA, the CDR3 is TGTGCCAGCAGTGGTCCAGGGGTAAATGAGCAGTTCTTC.

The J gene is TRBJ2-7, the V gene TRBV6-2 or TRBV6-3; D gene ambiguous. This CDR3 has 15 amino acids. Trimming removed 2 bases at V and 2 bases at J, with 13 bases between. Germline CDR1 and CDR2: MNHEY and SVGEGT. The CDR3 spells CASSYGQNFAYEQYF. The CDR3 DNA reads TGTGCCAGCAGTTACGGGCAGAACTTCGCCTACGAGCAGTACTTC.

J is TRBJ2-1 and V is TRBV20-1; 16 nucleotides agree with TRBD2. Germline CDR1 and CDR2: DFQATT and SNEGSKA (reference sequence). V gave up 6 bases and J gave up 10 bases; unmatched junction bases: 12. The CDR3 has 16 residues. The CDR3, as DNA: TGCAGTGCCCGGGCGGGGACTAGCGGGAGGGCAGGGGAGCAGTTCTTC. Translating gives CSARAGTSGRAGEQFF.

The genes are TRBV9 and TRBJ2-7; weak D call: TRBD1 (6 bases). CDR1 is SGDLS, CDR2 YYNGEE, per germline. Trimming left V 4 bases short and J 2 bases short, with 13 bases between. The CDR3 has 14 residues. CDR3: CASSIGTSPYEQYF. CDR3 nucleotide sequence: TGTGCCAGCAGCATCGGGACATCCCCCTACGAGCAGTACTTC.

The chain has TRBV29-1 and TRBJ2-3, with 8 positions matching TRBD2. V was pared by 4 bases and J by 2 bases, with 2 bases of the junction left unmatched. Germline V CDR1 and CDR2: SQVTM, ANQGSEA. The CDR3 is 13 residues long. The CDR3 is CSVVGGDTDTQYF. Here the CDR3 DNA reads TGCAGCGTTGTCGGGGGGGACACAGATACGCAGTATTTT.

The CDR3 spells CASTSTAASGANVLTF. The CDR3 DNA reads as TGTGCCAGCACTTCGACCGCGGCATCTGGGGCCAACGTCCTGACTTTC. The chain combines TRBV7-9 with TRBJ2-6, with D unclear. In germline, CDR1 is SEHNR, CDR2 FQNEAQ (reference sequence). This CDR3 has 16 amino acids. V was clipped by 7 bases and J by 1 base, with 14 bases between them. Together with reference TRBV7-9 and TRBJ2-6, the CDR3 gives the full variable domain: DTGVSQNPRHKITKRGQNVTFRCDPISEHNRLYWYRQTLGQGPEFLTYFQNEAQLEKSRLLSDRFSAERPKGSFSTLEIQRTEQGDSAMYLCASTSTAASGANVLTFGAGSRLTVL.

The CDR3 sequence: CATRQGVRNEQFF. Written as DNA, the CDR3 is TGTGCCACCAGACAGGGGGTTAGGAATGAGCAGTTCTTC. The chain is built from TRBV24-1 and TRBJ2-1; 8 bases are shared with TRBD1. Germline V CDR1 and CDR2: KGHDR, SFDVKD. J lost 7 bases, V lost 7 bases, and 5 bases had no gene match. CDR3 length: 13 amino acids.

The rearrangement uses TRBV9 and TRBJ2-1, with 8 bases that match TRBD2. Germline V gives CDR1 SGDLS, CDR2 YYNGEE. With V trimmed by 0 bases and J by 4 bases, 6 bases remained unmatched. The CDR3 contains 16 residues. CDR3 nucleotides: TGTGCCAGCAGCGTAGTCGGTCCTAGCGGGTACAATGAGCAGTTCTTC. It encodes CASSVVGPSGYNEQFF.